Listed below are T cell receptor beta chains from one sample, sequenced in a study of shared clonotypes between healthy human individuals. TCRdb keeps only in-frame clones here, not all; method: immunoSEQ multiplex PCR. The sample shows 950,000 to 1,200,000 clones, around three quarters of them seen only once. Sequencing used memory CD4+ T cells from PBMCs. The source is a young man in good health. Some clones in this sample may be carry-over from other donors' samples. Both conserved end residues are part of each CDR3. A D gene is named only where the DNA matches it firmly. Size tells how often a clone was seen (once, few, many) or the class of an expanded clone, and some rows leave it out.

TRBJ1-4 TRBV5-1 . . TGCGCCAGCAGCTTGTCCAGTGCAACTAATGAAAAACTGTTTTTT CASSLSSATNEKLFF
TRBJ1-4 TRBV5-4 . . TGTGCCAGCAGCCAAGGACAGTCTGCAACTAATGAAAAACTGTTTTTT CASSQGQSATNEKLFF
TRBJ1-4 TRBV9 once TRBD1 TGTGCCAGTCAGGGGGGGGCTCGAGAAAAACTGTTTTTT CASQGGAREKLFF
TRBJ1-2 TRBV6-5 . . TGTGCCAGCACCTCTAGGGGCAGTTTCTATGGCTACACCTTC CASTSRGSFYGYTF
TRBJ1-2 TRBV19 few TRBD1 TGTGCCAGTAGTATCGGGGGACAGGCTCCCTATGGCTACACCTTC CASSIGGQAPYGYTF
TRBJ1-3 TRBV11-2 few TRBD1 TGTGCCAGCAGCGACAGGGCCCTCACTGGAAACACCATATATTTT CASSDRALTGNTIYF
TRBJ1-1 TRBV11-2 few TRBD1 TGTGCCAGCAGGTGGACAGGGGACACTGAAGCTTTCTTT CASRWTGDTEAFF
TRBJ1-1 TRBV5-1 . . TGCGCCAGCAGCCGGACAGTCTCCAACACTGAAGCTTTCTTT CASSRTVSNTEAFF
TRBJ2-5 TRBV28 once . TGTGCCAGCAGGCCGGACTGGGAGGAGACCCAGTACTTC CASRPDWEETQYF
TRBJ2-5 TRBV28 once TRBD1 TGTGCCAGCAGCCCCGGGACAGGGAGGTTGGAGACCCAGTACTTC CASSPGTGRLETQYF
TRBJ2-3 TRBV5-1 . . TGCGCCAGCAGTGTCGGACAGTGGCTCACAGATACGCAGTATTTT CASSVGQWLTDTQYF
TRBJ1-3 TRBV5-1 . . TGCGCCAGCAGCCTGGGGCCTGCTCCTGGAAACACCATATATTTT CASSLGPAPGNTIYF
TRBJ1-2 TRBV5-8 . TRBD1 TGTGCCAGCAGCTTTTCTGGACTGACGGACAGGGGTGACTATGGCTACACCTTC CASSFSGLTDRGDYGYTF
TRBJ2-3 TRBV11-2 . TRBD2 TGTGCCAGCAGCTTAGATCTGGGGGGGAGCACAGATACGCAGTATTTT CASSLDLGGSTDTQYF
TRBJ1-4 TRBV28 once . TGTGCCAGCAGTCCCCTTGGAGGGGCTATTGAAAAACTGTTTTTT CASSPLGGAIEKLFF
TRBJ2-1 TRBV18 few TRBD2 TGTGCCAGCTCACCAACCGGGACTAGCGGAATCAATGAGCAGTTCTTC CASSPTGTSGINEQFF
TRBJ2-1 TRBV7-2 . . TGTGCCAGCAGGGCTAGCGCCGGTTCCCAGTTCTTC CASRASAGSQFF
TRBJ2-5 TRBV5-1 . TRBD2 TGCGCCAGCAGCTGGGTCCCGACTAGCGGAAAAGAGACCCAGTACTTC CASSWVPTSGKETQYF
TRBJ2-1 TRBV11-3 few . TGTGCCAGCAGCATCAGGACGGATGAGCAGTTCTTC CASSIRTDEQFF
TRBJ2-2 TRBV7-9 . . TGTGCCAGCAGCCCCTGGACAGTTTCCGGGGAGCTGTTTTTT CASSPWTVSGELFF
TRBJ1-5 TRBV5-5 few . TGTGCCAGTCCCTGGGAGAGCAATCAGCCCCAGCATTTT CASPWESNQPQHF
TRBJ2-7 TRBV28 . TRBD2 TGTGCCAGCAGTTTATCTAGCGGGAGGACGCTCGGCGAGCAGTACTTC CASSLSSGRTLGEQYF
TRBJ2-1 TRBV7-3 . TRBD1 TGTGCCAGCAGCTTACAAGGGACAGGGGGTTATGAGCAGTTCTTC CASSLQGTGGYEQFF
TRBJ1-1 TRBV28 . . TGTGCCAGCACCCGATGGGGGAACACTGAAGCTTTCTTT CASTRWGNTEAFF
TRBJ2-2 TRBV9 few . TGTGCCAGTGCGACGGGGGTATTGACGGACACCGGGGAGCTGTTTTTT CASATGVLTDTGELFF
TRBJ2-6 TRBV6-5 few . TGTGCCAGCACCATAGCGATCTCTGGGGCCAACGTCCTGACTTTC CASTIAISGANVLTF
TRBJ2-5 TRBV18 . . TGTGCCAGCTCCACGACCGGGACTGCTTCCGAGACCCAGTACTTC CASSTTGTASETQYF
TRBJ2-2 TRBV2 . . TGTGCCAGCAGTGAAGCCAGGGCGGGGACCGGGGAGCTGTTTTTT CASSEARAGTGELFF
TRBJ2-3 TRBV29-1 . . TGCAGCGGGCAGTTAGTTGCTAGCACAGATACGCAGTATTTT CSGQLVASTDTQYF
TRBJ1-6 TRBV30 . . TGTGCCTGGGAGGCGACTAATTCACCCCTCCACTTT CAWEATNSPLHF
TRBJ1-5 TRBV18 . . TGTGCCAGCTCACCCAGCTGGAGCAATCAGCCCCAGCATTTT CASSPSWSNQPQHF
TRBJ2-3 TRBV19 . . TGTGCCAGTAGTATAGGGTGGAGGCCCCCGCGGGATACGCAGTATTTT CASSIGWRPPRDTQYF
TRBJ1-3 TRBV11-3 once TRBD1 TGTGCCAGCAGCTTAGAACAGGGGGCTTCTGGAAACACCATATATTTT CASSLEQGASGNTIYF
TRBJ1-2 TRBV6-5 . . TGTGCCAGCAGTTACTCGAGGCAGGGGACTAACTATGGCTACACTTTC CASSYSRQGTNYGYTF
TRBJ1-1 TRBV28 . . TGTGCCAGCCAGGGGTTGCCGGGCACTGAAGCTTTCTTT CASQGLPGTEAFF
TRBJ1-2 TRBV18 once TRBD1 TGTGCCAGCTCACCGCAGGGGGAATCGGGTGGCTACACCTTC CASSPQGESGGYTF
TRBJ1-2 TRBV13 . TRBD1 TGTGCCAGCAGCCGAATTACCGGGACAGGAGACAACTATGGCTACACCTTC CASSRITGTGDNYGYTF
TRBJ2-1 TRBV7-9 . TRBD2 TGTGCCAGCAGCTTAGTTAGGCCTAGCGGAGGGGATGAGCAGTTCTTC CASSLVRPSGGDEQFF
TRBJ1-2 TRBV28 . . TGTGCCAGCAGTTTACCCCCCTGGTATGGCTACACCTTC CASSLPPWYGYTF
TRBJ2-7 TRBV4-2 . . TGTGCCAGCAGCCGGCGACTAGGGGGGGTCGACGAGCAGTACTTC CASSRRLGGVDEQYF
TRBJ2-7 TRBV7-9 . . TGTGCCATCCAGGCGACCTACGAGCAGTACTTC CAIQATYEQYF
TRBJ2-7 TRBV29-1 . TRBD1 TGCAGCGCCGGGGACAGGGGTCCGCGGGAGCAGTACTTC CSAGDRGPREQYF
TRBJ2-7 TRBV11-2 . TRBD1 TGTGCCAGCAGCCCCACGACAGGGGTGTACGAGCAGTACTTC CASSPTTGVYEQYF
TRBJ2-1 TRBV4-2 . . TGTGCCAGCAGCTCTCAGGCGGGTAATGAGCAGTTCTTC CASSSQAGNEQFF
TRBJ2-3 TRBV5-4 . TRBD2 TGTGCCACCCGGACTAGCGGGAGGGCTAGCACAGATACGCAGTATTTT CATRTSGRASTDTQYF
TRBJ2-7 TRBV11-2 . TRBD2 TGTGCCAGCAGCTCAAGACTAGCGGGAGCCCACGAGCAGTACTTC CASSSRLAGAHEQYF
TRBJ2-2 TRBV9 . . TGTGCCAGCAGCGTAGAGGTTCGGCAGGCCGACCCTTACACCGGGGAGCTGTTTTTT CASSVEVRQADPYTGELFF
TRBJ1-5 TRBV2 . . TGTGCCAGCAGTGTGGGGGCAGGGTATAGCAATCAGCCCCAGCATTTT CASSVGAGYSNQPQHF
TRBJ2-2 TRBV7-3 few . TGTGCCAGCAGCTTAAGGCGGGACACCGGGGAGCTGTTTTTT CASSLRRDTGELFF
TRBJ2-1 TRBV6-1 . . TGTGCCAGCAGTGGTACTGAGGGGGGGGAGCAGTTCTTC CASSGTEGGEQFF
TRBJ1-2 TRBV7-8 . . TGTGCCAGCAGCTTAGCGGGATGGGGATATAGCTACACCTTC CASSLAGWGYSYTF
TRBJ2-3 TRBV18 . . TGTGCCAGCTCCCCAGTGGGGGATACGCAGTATTTT CASSPVGDTQYF
TRBJ2-7 TRBV11-2 . TRBD1 TGTGCCAGCAGCTTAATCGGGACAGGGGGCCTCGACGAGCAGTACTTC CASSLIGTGGLDEQYF
TRBJ2-7 TRBV11-3 . TRBD1 TGTGCCAGCAGCTTAGTCTACAGGGGCCACCTCCCCTCCTACGAGCAGTACTTC CASSLVYRGHLPSYEQYF
TRBJ2-1 TRBV7-3 . . TGTGCCAGCAGCTTAGAAGCAGGTTTCAATGAGCAGTTCTTC CASSLEAGFNEQFF
TRBJ1-1 TRBV5-1 . . TGCGCCAGCAGCTTGGGGTCCCTAATGAACACTGAAGCTTTCTTT CASSLGSLMNTEAFF